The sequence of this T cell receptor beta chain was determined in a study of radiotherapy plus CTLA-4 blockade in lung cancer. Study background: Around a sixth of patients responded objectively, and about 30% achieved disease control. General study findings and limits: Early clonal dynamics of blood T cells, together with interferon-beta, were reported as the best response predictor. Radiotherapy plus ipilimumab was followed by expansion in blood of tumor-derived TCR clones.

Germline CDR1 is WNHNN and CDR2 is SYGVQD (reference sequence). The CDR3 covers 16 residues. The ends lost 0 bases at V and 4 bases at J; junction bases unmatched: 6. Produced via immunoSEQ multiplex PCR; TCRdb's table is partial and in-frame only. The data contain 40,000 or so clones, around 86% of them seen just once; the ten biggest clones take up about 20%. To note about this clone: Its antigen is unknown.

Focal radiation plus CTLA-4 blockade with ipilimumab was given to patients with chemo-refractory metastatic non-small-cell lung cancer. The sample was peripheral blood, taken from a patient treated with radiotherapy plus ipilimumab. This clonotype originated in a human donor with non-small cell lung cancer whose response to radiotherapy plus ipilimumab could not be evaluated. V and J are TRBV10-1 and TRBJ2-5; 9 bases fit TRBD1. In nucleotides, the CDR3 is TGCGCCAGCAGTGAGTCCGGGACAGGGAGTCGAGAGACCCAGTACTTC. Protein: CASSESGTGSRETQYF.